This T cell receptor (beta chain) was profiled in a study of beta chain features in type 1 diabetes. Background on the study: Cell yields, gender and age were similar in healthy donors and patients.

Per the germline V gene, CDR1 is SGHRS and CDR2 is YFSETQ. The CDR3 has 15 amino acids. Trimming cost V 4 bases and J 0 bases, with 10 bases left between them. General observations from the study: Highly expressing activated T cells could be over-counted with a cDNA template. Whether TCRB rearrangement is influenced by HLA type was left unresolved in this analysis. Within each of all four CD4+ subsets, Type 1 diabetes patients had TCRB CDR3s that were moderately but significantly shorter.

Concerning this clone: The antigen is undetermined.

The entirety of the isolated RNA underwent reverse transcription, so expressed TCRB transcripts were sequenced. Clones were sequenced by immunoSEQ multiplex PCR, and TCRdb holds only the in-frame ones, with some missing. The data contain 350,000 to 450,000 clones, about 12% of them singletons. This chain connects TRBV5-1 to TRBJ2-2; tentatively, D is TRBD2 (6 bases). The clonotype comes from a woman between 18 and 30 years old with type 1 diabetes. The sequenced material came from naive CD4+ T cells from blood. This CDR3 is CASSPGSANTGELFF. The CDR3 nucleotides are TGCGCCAGCAGCCCCGGGAGTGCGAACACCGGGGAGCTGTTTTTT. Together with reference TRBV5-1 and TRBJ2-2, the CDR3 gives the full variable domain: KAGVTQTPRYLIKTRGQQVTLSCSPISGHRSVSWYQQTPGQGLQFLFEYFSETQRNKGNFPGRFSGRQFSNSRSEMNVSTLELGDSALYLCASSPGSANTGELFFGEGSRLTVL.